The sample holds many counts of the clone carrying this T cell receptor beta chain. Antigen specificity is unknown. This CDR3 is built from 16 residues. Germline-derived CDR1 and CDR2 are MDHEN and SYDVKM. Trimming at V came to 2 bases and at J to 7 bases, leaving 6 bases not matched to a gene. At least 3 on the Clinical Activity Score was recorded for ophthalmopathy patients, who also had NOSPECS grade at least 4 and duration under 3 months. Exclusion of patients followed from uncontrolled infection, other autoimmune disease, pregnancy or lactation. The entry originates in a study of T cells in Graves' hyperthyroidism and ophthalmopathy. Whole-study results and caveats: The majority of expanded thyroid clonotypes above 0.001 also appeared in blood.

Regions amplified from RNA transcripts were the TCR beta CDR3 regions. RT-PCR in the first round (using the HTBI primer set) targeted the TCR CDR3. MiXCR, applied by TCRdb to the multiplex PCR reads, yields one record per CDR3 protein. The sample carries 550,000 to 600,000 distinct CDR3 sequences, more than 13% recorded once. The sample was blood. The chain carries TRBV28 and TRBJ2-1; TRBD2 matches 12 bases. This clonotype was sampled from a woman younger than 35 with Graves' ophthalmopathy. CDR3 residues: CASSLPTSGRGNEQFF. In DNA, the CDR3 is TGTGCCAGCAGTTTACCGACTAGCGGGAGAGGGAATGAGCAGTTCTTC. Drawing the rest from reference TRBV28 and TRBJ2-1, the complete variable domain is DVKVTQSSRYLVKRTGEKVFLECVQDMDHENMFWYRQDPGLGLRLIYFSYDVKMKEKGDIPEGYSVSREKKERFSLILESASTNQTSMYLCASSLPTSGRGNEQFFGPGTRLTVL.